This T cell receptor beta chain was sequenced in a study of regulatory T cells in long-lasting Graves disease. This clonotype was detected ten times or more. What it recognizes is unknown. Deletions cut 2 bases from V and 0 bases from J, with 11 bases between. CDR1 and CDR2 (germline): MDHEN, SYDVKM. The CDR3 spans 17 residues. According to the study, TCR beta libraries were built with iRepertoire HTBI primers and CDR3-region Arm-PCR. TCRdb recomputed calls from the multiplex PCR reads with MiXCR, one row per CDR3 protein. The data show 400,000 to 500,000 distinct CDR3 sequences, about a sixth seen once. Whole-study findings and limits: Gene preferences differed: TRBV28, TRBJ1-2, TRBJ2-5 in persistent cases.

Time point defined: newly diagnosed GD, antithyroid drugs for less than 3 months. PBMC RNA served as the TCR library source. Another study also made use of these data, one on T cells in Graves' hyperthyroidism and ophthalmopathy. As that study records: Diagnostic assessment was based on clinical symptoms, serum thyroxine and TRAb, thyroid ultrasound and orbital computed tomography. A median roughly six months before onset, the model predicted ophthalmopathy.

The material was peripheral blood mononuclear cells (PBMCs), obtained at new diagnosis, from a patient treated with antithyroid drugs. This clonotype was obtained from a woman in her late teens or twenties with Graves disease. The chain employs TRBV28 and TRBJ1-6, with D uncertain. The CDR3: CASSLRQLNSYNSPLHF. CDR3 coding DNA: TGTGCCAGCAGTTTAAGGCAGTTAAACTCCTATAATTCACCCCTCCACTTT. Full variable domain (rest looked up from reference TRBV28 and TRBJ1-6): DVKVTQSSRYLVKRTGEKVFLECVQDMDHENMFWYRQDPGLGLRLIYFSYDVKMKEKGDIPEGYSVSREKKERFSLILESASTNQTSMYLCASSLRQLNSYNSPLHFGNGTRLTVT.